The entry that follows covers one T cell receptor beta chain sequence. Other DNA variants within this sample encode the same CDR3. This sample was included in a study of control samples from healthy donors and cancer patients. Germline V gene data show CDR1 as SGHDN and CDR2 as FVKESK. The ends lost 2 bases at V and 8 bases at J; junction bases unmatched: 14. The CDR3 has 16 residues. TCRdb's copy holds only in-frame clones and misses some; the assay was immunoSEQ multiplex PCR. The table includes tens of thousands of clones, roughly 90% detected once. This TCR came from a woman between 50 and 59 years old in good health. The J gene is TRBJ1-2, the V gene TRBV14, with TRBD1 matching 7 bases. Sequenced material: blood. CDR3 sequence reads: CASSQILSGGEGGYTF. The CDR3 DNA reads TGTGCCAGCAGCCAAATCCTTTCAGGGGGGGAGGGCGGCTACACCTTC.